This T cell receptor beta chain was sequenced during a study of blood T cell repertoires in COVID-19. The germline CDR1 and CDR2 sequences are SGHVS and FQNEAQ. This CDR3 is built from 13 residues. J gave up 7 bases and V 1 base, and 3 bases lay outside the gene matches. Here immunoSEQ multiplex PCR was the method, and the copy in TCRdb shows in-frame clones only, minus some. The sample yields 210,000 or so clones, over 75% seen once. The sequenced sample consisted of peripheral blood. The V call is TRBV7-8, the J call TRBJ1-2; 7 bases match TRBD1. The sequence came from a human donor in a cohort sampled during active COVID-19. CDR3 DNA: TGTGCCAGCAGCTTAGGCAGGGGGTCTGGCTACACCTTC. This codes for CASSLGRGSGYTF.